This T cell receptor beta chain was profiled in a study of blood T cell repertoires in COVID-19. Looking at the study overall: Acute and convalescent COVID-19 samples came from the United States, Italy and Spain.

V shed 4 bases and J 4 bases; nucleotides not matched to a gene: 10. The CDR3 consists of 16 residues. In germline, CDR1 is LGHNT, CDR2 FRNRAP. TCRdb's copy holds only in-frame clones and misses some; the assay was immunoSEQ multiplex PCR. Here the sample spans around 480,000 clones, around 89% being singletons. V usage is TRBV12-5 and J usage is TRBJ1-3, with TRBD1 identical over 7 bases. Sequencing was performed on peripheral blood. This receptor was taken from a woman in her forties or fifties with COVID-19, enrolled during active disease. The CDR3 sequence is CASGSRAGTEGNTIYF. In DNA form, the CDR3 reads TGTGCTAGTGGTTCCCGAGCCGGGACAGAGGGAAACACCATATATTTT.